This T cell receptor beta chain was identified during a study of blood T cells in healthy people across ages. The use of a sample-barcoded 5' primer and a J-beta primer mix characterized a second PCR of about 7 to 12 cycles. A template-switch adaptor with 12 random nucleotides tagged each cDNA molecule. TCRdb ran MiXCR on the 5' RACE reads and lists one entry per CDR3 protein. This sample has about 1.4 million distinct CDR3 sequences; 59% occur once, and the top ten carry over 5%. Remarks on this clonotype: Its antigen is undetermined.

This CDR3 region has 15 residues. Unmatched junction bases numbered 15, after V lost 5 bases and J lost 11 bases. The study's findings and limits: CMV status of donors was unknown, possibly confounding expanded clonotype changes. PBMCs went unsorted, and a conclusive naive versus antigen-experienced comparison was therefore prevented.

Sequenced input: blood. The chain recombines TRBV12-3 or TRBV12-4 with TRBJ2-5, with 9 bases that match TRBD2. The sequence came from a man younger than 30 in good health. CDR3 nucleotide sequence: TGTGCCAGCAGTCCAATAGCGGGGGATAACAATGAGCAGTACTTC. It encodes CASSPIAGDNNEQYF.